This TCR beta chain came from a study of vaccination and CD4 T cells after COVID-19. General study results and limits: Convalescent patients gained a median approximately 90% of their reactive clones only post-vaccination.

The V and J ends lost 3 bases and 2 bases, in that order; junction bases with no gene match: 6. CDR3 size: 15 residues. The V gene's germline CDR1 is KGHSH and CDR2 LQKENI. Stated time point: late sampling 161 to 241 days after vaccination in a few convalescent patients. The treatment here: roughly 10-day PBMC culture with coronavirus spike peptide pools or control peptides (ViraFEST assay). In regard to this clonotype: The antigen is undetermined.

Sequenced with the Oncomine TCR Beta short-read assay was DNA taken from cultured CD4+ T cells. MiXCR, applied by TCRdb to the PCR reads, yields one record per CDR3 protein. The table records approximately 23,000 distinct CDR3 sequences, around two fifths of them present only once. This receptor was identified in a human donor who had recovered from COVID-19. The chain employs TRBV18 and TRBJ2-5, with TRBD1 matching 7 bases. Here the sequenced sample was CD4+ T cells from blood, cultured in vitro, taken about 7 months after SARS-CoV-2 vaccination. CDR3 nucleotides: TGTGCCAGCTCACCTTACAGGGACAGTCAAGAGACCCAGTACTTC. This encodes CASSPYRDSQETQYF.